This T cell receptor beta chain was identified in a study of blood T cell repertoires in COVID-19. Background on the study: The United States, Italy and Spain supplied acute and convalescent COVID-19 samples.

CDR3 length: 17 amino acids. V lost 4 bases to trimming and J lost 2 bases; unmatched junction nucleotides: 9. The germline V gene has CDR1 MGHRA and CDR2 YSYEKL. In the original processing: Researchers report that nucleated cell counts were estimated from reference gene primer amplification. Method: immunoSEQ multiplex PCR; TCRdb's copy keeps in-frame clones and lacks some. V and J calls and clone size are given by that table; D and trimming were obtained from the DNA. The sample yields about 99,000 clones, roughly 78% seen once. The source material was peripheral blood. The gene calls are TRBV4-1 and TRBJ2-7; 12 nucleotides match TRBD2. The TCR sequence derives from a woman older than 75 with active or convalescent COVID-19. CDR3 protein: CASSPGFGLAGTYEQYF. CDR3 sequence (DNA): TGCGCCAGCAGCCCCGGGTTTGGACTAGCGGGGACCTACGAGCAGTACTTC.